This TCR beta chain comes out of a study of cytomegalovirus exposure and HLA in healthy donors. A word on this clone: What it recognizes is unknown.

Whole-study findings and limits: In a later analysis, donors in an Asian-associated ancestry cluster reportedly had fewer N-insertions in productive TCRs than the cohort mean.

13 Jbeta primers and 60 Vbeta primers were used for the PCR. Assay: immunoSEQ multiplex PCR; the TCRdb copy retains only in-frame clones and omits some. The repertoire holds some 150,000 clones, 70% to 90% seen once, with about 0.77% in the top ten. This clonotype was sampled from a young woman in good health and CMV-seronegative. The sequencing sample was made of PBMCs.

CDR3 coding DNA: TGTGCCAGCAGTGCAACTGCAGGTTCCACAGATACGCAGTATTTT. Encoded protein: CASSATAGSTDTQYF. The chain carries TRBV6-4 and TRBJ2-3, with D unresolved. This CDR3 comprises 15 residues. Trimming removed 4 bases from V and 2 bases from J, with 13 bases in between. Germline CDR1 MRHNA, CDR2 SNTAGT.